These 30 T cell receptor beta chains share one sample of origin, sequenced in a study of T cell repertoires in cytomegalovirus infection. TCRdb called the reads again in MiXCR, with one record for every CDR3 protein. Of about 68,000 distinct CDR3 sequences in the sample, approximately 22% are singletons; the top ten hold almost 80%. Their cognate antigens are unknown. Sequenced sample: PBMCs, sequenced either directly or after in vitro stimulation (not recorded which). These receptors were obtained from a human donor in good health (CMV status not recorded). Some clones in this sample may be carry-over from other donors' samples.

This clonotype was recorded at least ten times. J is TRBJ2-1 and V is TRBV19, with 7 bases fitting TRBD2. Germline-derived CDR1 and CDR2 are LNHDA and SQIVND (reference sequence). V gave up 7 bases and J gave up 0 bases; unmatched junction bases: 6. The CDR3 consists of 15 residues. In DNA, the CDR3 is TGTGCCAGTAAAAGCGGGGTGAGCTCCTACAATGAGCAGTTCTTC. Translation: CASKSGVSSYNEQFF.

There are many counts of this clonotype. The gene calls are TRBV7-2 and TRBJ2-3, with 8 positions matching TRBD1. The trim removed 5 bases at V and 5 bases at J, leaving 3 bases unmatched. CDR1 and CDR2 from the germline V gene are SGHTA and FQGNSA. The CDR3 length is 13 residues. The CDR3 loop is CASSTGGGDTQYF. DNA of the CDR3: TGTGCCAGCAGCACAGGGGGAGGAGATACGCAGTATTTT.

This clonotype was observed a few times. J is TRBJ2-5 and V is TRBV2; D might be TRBD2 (6 bases). The CDR3 loop spans 14 amino acids. The germline V gene has CDR1 SNHLY and CDR2 FYNNEI. With 3 bases removed from V and 4 bases from J, the gap between germline ends came to 12 bases. The CDR3 reads CASSEGLKAETQYF. CDR3 bases: TGTGCCAGCAGTGAGGGACTGAAGGCAGAGACCCAGTACTTC. The full variable domain, with the rest looked up from reference TRBV2 and TRBJ2-5, is EPEVTQTPSHQVTQMGQEVILRCVPISNHLYFYWYRQILGQKVEFLVSFYNNEISEKSEIFDDQFSVERPDGSNFTLKIRSTKLEDSAMYFCASSEGLKAETQYFGPGTRLLVL.

The rearrangement links TRBV10-3 to TRBJ1-5, with D uncertain. Germline CDR1 reads ENHRY; CDR2 reads SYGVKD. This CDR3 has 13 amino acids. Trimming left V 7 bases short and J 0 bases short, with 7 bases between. Here the CDR3 DNA reads TGTGCCATCACGAGCTCTAGCAATCAGCCCCAGCATTTT. Residues: CAITSSSNQPQHF.

This clonotype was counted ten times or more. The rearrangement uses TRBV7-8 and TRBJ2-1; 10 bases fit TRBD2. CDR3 length equals 15 residues. Germline CDR1 is SGHVS and CDR2 is FQNEAQ. V gave up 5 bases and J gave up 6 bases; unmatched junction bases: 7. As DNA, the CDR3 is TGTGCCAGCAGCAGGACTAGCGGACCACTCAATGAGCAGTTCTTC. It specifies CASSRTSGPLNEQFF.

This sequence joins TRBV7-9 and TRBJ2-1; D unresolved. The V gene lost 3 bases and the J gene lost 5 bases, with 11 bases spanning the gap. This CDR3 comprises 14 residues. CDR1 and CDR2 from the germline V gene are SEHNR and FQNEAQ (reference sequence). For the CDR3, the DNA is TGTGCCAGCAGCTTGCCCCGGGCGGACAATGAGCAGTTCTTC. The encoded protein is CASSLPRADNEQFF.

In DNA form, the CDR3 reads TGTGCCAGCAGTTTAAGTTCAGGGGACCATGGCTACACCTTC. It encodes CASSLSSGDHGYTF. The gene calls are TRBV27 and TRBJ1-2, with TRBD1 as a possible D gene (6 bases). Germline V gene sequence: CDR1 MNHEY, CDR2 SMNVEV (reference sequence). With 2 bases removed from V and 6 bases from J, the gap between germline ends came to 13 bases. The CDR3 contains 14 residues.

The sample holds many counts of this clonotype. CDR3 sequence (DNA): TGTGCCAGCAGCTTAAAGATAGGGGGAAACACCATATATTTT. Its translation: CASSLKIGGNTIYF. V and J are TRBV7-2 and TRBJ1-3; D is unclear. This CDR3 has 14 amino acids. The V gene lost 2 bases and the J gene lost 4 bases, with 9 bases spanning the gap. The germline gives CDR1 SGHTA, CDR2 FQGNSA.

The rearrangement uses TRBV6-1 and TRBJ2-3, with D tentatively TRBD2 (6 bases). The germline V gene encodes CDR1 MNHNS and CDR2 SASEGT. The CDR3 sequence is 15 residues long. V was clipped by 5 bases and J by 4 bases, with 16 bases between them. In DNA form, the CDR3 reads TGTGCCAGCAGTTACGGGCGGGGATGGGCAGATACGCAGTATTTT. Its translation: CASSYGRGWADTQYF.

At least ten counts were recorded for this clonotype. The CDR3 reads CASSLAAANSNQPQHF. CDR3 nucleotides: TGTGCCAGCAGCTTAGCGGCAGCTAATAGCAATCAGCCCCAGCATTTT. V gene TRBV7-9 combines with J gene TRBJ1-5; D is uncertain. CDR1 and CDR2 (germline): SEHNR, FQNEAQ (reference sequence). V lost 0 bases to trimming and J lost 0 bases, with 9 bases between them. The CDR3 is made up of 16 amino acids.

The chain joins TRBV12-3 or TRBV12-4 to TRBJ2-3; D gene ambiguous. Between the trimmed V and J ends, which lost 8 bases and 2 bases, there was a span of 8 bases. The CDR3 contains 12 residues. CDR3 sequence reads: CASRRTTDTQYF. In DNA, the CDR3 is TGTGCCAGCCGGCGCACCACAGATACGCAGTATTTT.

In its sample, this clonotype was seen many times. The chain has TRBV7-9 and TRBJ2-5, with 16 bases that match TRBD2. J gave up 2 bases and V 4 bases, and 4 bases lay outside the gene matches. Germline V lookup: CDR1 SEHNR, CDR2 FQNEAQ (reference sequence). The CDR3 length is 17 residues. The CDR3 loop reads CASSYGTSGGGQETQYF. For the CDR3, the DNA is TGTGCCAGCAGCTACGGGACTAGCGGGGGGGGGCAAGAGACCCAGTACTTC.

This clonotype has a single count. V gene TRBV29-1 combines with J gene TRBJ2-7; the D call may be TRBD1 or TRBD2 (5 bases each). The V end was cut by 7 bases, the J end by 5 bases, with 12 bases between. CDR3 length: 11 amino acids. Germline CDR1 SQVTM, CDR2 ANQGSEA. The CDR3 loop is CSGGEGHEQYF. The CDR3 region has the DNA TGCAGCGGGGGAGAGGGGCACGAGCAGTACTTC.

This clonotype was detected once. The chain joins TRBV4-1 to TRBJ1-2, with TRBD1 as a possible D gene (5 bases). The germline V gene has CDR1 MGHRA and CDR2 YSYEKL. Trimming cost V 0 bases and J 6 bases, with 8 bases left between them. The CDR3 length is 13 residues. The CDR3 here is CASSQDRGDGYTF. The CDR3 DNA reads TGCGCCAGCAGCCAAGATCGGGGCGATGGCTACACCTTC.

This clonotype was seen repeatedly, ten times or more. The rearrangement links TRBV7-2 to TRBJ2-1; 8 positions match TRBD2. This CDR3 spans 17 amino acids. J lost 7 bases, V lost 1 base, and 12 bases had no gene match. CDR1 SGHTA and CDR2 FQGNSA come from the germline V gene. CDR3 DNA sequence: TGTGCCAGCAGCTTAGTCGGTCGGGGGGGCGGTAGGAATGAGCAGTTCTTC. Its protein product is CASSLVGRGGGRNEQFF.

At least ten counts were recorded for this clonotype. The V call is TRBV6-1, the J call TRBJ2-2; D may be TRBD1 (5 bases). Trimming shortened V by 5 bases and J by 5 bases, and 9 bases separated the two germline ends. The CDR3 is made up of 13 amino acids. Germline V gene data show CDR1 as MNHNS and CDR2 as SASEGT. The CDR3, as DNA: TGTGCCAGCAGTTTGACAGAGACCGGGGAGCTGTTTTTT. Translating it yields CASSLTETGELFF.

This clonotype was detected ten times or more. The chain joins TRBV7-2 to TRBJ2-1, with 7 bases that match TRBD1. V shed 5 bases, J shed 2 bases, and the junction held 9 bases outside the gene matches. The CDR3 runs 16 residues. The germline CDR1 and CDR2 sequences are SGHTA and FQGNSA. The DNA for the CDR3 is TGTGCCAGCAGCACCAGACAGGGTTTAACCTACAATGAGCAGTTCTTC. It encodes CASSTRQGLTYNEQFF.

This clonotype was seen a few times. The junction shows a germline mismatch at one end, possibly a read error. The genes are TRBV7-7 and TRBJ1-3; tentative D call: TRBD1 (6 bases). This CDR3 is built from 16 residues. Germline V lookup: CDR1 SSHAT, CDR2 FNYEAQ (reference sequence). CDR3: CASSPGTPGSGNTIYF. DNA of the CDR3: TGTGCTAGCAGCCCCGGGACACCGGGATCCGGAAACACCATATATTTT. Drawing the rest from reference TRBV7-7 and TRBJ1-3, the complete variable domain is GAGVSQSPRYKVTKRGQDVTLRCDPISSHATLYWYQQALGQGPEFLTYFNYEAQPDKSGLPSDRFSAERPEGSISTLTIQRTEQRDSAMYRCASSPGTPGSGNTIYFGEGSWLTVV.

The DNA for the CDR3 is TGTGCCAGCAGTACAACCCGACGGACTAATGAAAAACTGTTTTTT. This gives the protein CASSTTRRTNEKLFF. The V and J genes are TRBV12-3 or TRBV12-4 and TRBJ1-4; no firm D call. V lost 5 bases, J lost 2 bases, and 12 bases lay in between. The CDR3 sequence is 15 residues long.

There are a few counts of this clonotype. V is TRBV20-1 and J is TRBJ1-1, with 8 bases lining up with TRBD1. In germline, CDR1 is DFQATT, CDR2 SNEGSKA (reference sequence). The CDR3 sequence is 15 residues long. With V trimmed by 5 bases and J by 4 bases, 12 bases remained unmatched. In DNA, the CDR3 is TGCAGTGCTTGGAAGGGGGGCCAGGGGGCCACTGAAGCTTTCTTT. Protein: CSAWKGGQGATEAFF.

The chain has TRBV24-1 and TRBJ2-2, with TRBD1 matching over 7 bases. This CDR3 comprises 15 residues. The trim removed 2 bases at V and 4 bases at J, leaving 3 bases unmatched. The germline CDR1 and CDR2 sequences are KGHDR and SFDVKD. The CDR3 protein is CATSDWDRSTGELFF. The CDR3 nucleotides read TGTGCCACCAGTGATTGGGACAGATCCACCGGGGAGCTGTTTTTT.

This clonotype was counted only a few times. V is TRBV4-1 and J is TRBJ1-6, with 9 bases matching TRBD1. Germline V gives CDR1 MGHRA, CDR2 YSYEKL. The V and J ends lost 3 bases and 9 bases, in that order; junction bases with no gene match: 6. This CDR3 comprises 15 residues. CDR3 sequence (DNA): TGCGCCAGCAGCCACGGGGACAGGGCCTCTTCACCCCTCCACTTT. It yields the protein CASSHGDRASSPLHF.

The CDR3 sequence is CANQSGQPQHF. CDR3 in DNA: TGTGCCAATCAGTCGGGTCAGCCCCAGCATTTT. The V and J genes are TRBV19 and TRBJ1-5; D call uncertain. Between the trimmed V and J ends, which lost 10 bases and 6 bases, there was a span of 10 bases. Germline loops: CDR1 LNHDA, CDR2 SQIVND (reference sequence). The CDR3 has 11 amino acids.

A few counts support this clonotype. The genes are TRBV4-3 and TRBJ2-7; either TRBD1 or TRBD2 may fit D (5 bases each). The V gene's germline CDR1 is LGHNA and CDR2 YSLEER. The CDR3 contains 15 residues. V shed 0 bases and J shed 6 bases, with 15 bases lying between them. The CDR3: CASSQDGDLTGEQYF. CDR3 nucleotide sequence: TGCGCCAGCAGCCAAGATGGGGACCTTACCGGCGAGCAGTACTTC.

This clonotype was detected a few times. The chain links TRBV6-6 to TRBJ2-1; possible D gene TRBD2, 6 bases. Trimming removed 0 bases at V and 0 bases at J, with 6 bases between. This CDR3 has 15 amino acids. From germline, CDR1 is MNHNY and CDR2 SVGAGI (reference sequence). The CDR3 DNA sequence: TGTGCCAGCAGTTACTCCGGGAGCTCCTACAATGAGCAGTTCTTC. As protein: CASSYSGSSYNEQFF.

The chain joins TRBV5-1 to TRBJ1-1; D might be TRBD1 (5 bases). The germline CDR1 and CDR2 sequences are SGHRS and YFSETQ. The length of the CDR3 is 14 residues. The V end was cut by 1 base, the J end by 4 bases, with 11 bases between. This chain's CDR3 is CASSLWGGGTEAFF. The CDR3 coding sequence is TGCGCCAGCAGCTTGTGGGGGGGAGGCACTGAAGCTTTCTTT.

The chain combines TRBV5-1 with TRBJ1-2, with TRBD1 matching over 8 bases. V was clipped by 4 bases and J by 4 bases; unmatched bases: 12. Germline assignment: CDR1 SGHRS and CDR2 YFSETQ. This CDR3 spans 16 amino acids. This CDR3 is CASSLRTGFQSYGYTF. The DNA of the CDR3 is TGCGCCAGCAGCCTCAGGACAGGGTTCCAATCCTATGGCTACACCTTC.

This rearrangement joins TRBV24-1 to TRBJ2-3; tentative D call: TRBD2 (5 bases). Deletions cut 4 bases from V and 1 base from J, with 8 bases between. The germline CDR1 and CDR2 sequences are KGHDR and SFDVKD. The CDR3 consists of 14 residues. This chain's CDR3 is CATSEVSGTDTQYF. CDR3 nucleotides: TGTGCCACCAGTGAAGTTAGCGGCACAGATACGCAGTATTTT.

This clonotype was seen a few times. The chain links TRBV11-2 to TRBJ2-5; D is uncertain. The CDR3 sequence is 11 residues long. Looked up from germline, CDR1 is SGHAT and CDR2 is FQNNGV. V was pared by 6 bases and J by 5 bases, with 7 bases between. This CDR3 is CASRLKETQYF. The CDR3 DNA follows: TGTGCCAGCAGGCTAAAGGAGACCCAGTACTTC.

This chain joins TRBV29-1 and TRBJ2-1; D is tentatively TRBD1 or TRBD2 (6 bases each). CDR3 length: 13 amino acids. Germline V gene sequence: CDR1 SQVTM, CDR2 ANQGSEA. V lost 5 bases, J lost 4 bases, and 12 bases lay in between. The CDR3: CSVQVGGYNEQFF. The CDR3, as DNA: TGCAGCGTTCAAGTAGGGGGGTACAATGAGCAGTTCTTC.